Below, one TCR beta chain is given with its context. Its antigen remains unidentified. The CDR3 runs 17 residues. V was clipped by 2 bases and J by 1 base; unmatched bases: 3. Germline values: CDR1 KGHSH, CDR2 LQKENI. This table comes from immunoSEQ multiplex PCR, and its TCRdb copy is limited to in-frame clones, with some not included. The profile shows some 180,000 clones, around nine tenths of them singletons. This sample was taken from a study of Ad26.COV2.S vaccination and SARS-CoV-2 variants. Overall study findings and caveats: Responses of spike-specific T cells (both CD8+ and CD4+) reportedly showed substantial breadth after vaccination. Assessments of TCR breadth and depth may have underestimated the total T cell responses. The placebo group had lower spike-specific TCR breadth than the vaccine recipients did.

The chain links TRBV18 to TRBJ2-2; 11 bases match TRBD2. The TCR originated in a human donor who had recovered from COVID-19. The sample was peripheral blood, taken after recovery from COVID-19. CDR3 sequence (DNA): TGTGCCAGCTCACCATTTGGACTAGCGGGGAACACCGGGGAGCTGTTTTTT. It specifies CASSPFGLAGNTGELFF.